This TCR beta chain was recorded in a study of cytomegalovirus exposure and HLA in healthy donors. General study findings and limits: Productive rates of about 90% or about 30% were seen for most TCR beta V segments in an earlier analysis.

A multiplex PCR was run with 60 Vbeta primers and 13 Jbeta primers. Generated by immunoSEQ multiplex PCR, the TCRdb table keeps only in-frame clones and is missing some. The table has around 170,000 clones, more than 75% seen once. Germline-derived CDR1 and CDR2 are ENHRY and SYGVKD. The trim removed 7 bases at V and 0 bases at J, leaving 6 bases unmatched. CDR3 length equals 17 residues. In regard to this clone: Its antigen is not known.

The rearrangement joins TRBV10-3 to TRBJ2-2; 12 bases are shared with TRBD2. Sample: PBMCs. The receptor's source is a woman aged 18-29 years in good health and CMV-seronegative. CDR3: CAITSRLAGANTGELFF. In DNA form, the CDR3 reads TGTGCCATCACTTCAAGACTAGCGGGAGCGAACACCGGGGAGCTGTTTTTT.